These T cell receptor beta chains were read from a single sample in a study of blood T cell repertoires in COVID-19. Measured with immunoSEQ multiplex PCR; TCRdb has only the in-frame clones, and not every one. Of 85,000 or so clones listed, roughly 96% were seen once; the top ten hold 3.5% to 5%. The material sequenced was peripheral blood. These receptor sequences come from a human donor with active COVID-19. The donor label of this sample is uncertain. Each CDR3 is given with its conserved first and last residue. The D gene is left open where the match is weak. The size field is filled for only some rows; it gives once, few, many or a size class.

V gene,J gene,D gene,clone size,CDR3 DNA,CDR3 protein
TRBV28,TRBJ2-1,TRBD2,-,TGTGCCAGCAGCCCTCCTTTAGGACTAGCGGGAGGGTACAATGAGCAGTTCTTC,CASSPPLGLAGGYNEQFF
TRBV7-9,TRBJ2-5,-,-,TGTGCCAGCAGCTTACGGCAGGGCGACCAAGAGACCCAGTACTTC,CASSLRQGDQETQYF
TRBV19,TRBJ2-3,-,-,TGTGCCAGTAGTATAAGAGGGGGTACAGATACGCAGTATTTT,CASSIRGGTDTQYF
TRBV10-1,TRBJ2-7,-,-,TGCGCCAGCAGTGAACACGCAGCAGGGATTGTGGACGAGCAGTACTTC,CASSEHAAGIVDEQYF
TRBV19,TRBJ2-5,TRBD2,-,TGTGCCAGTAGTATTCGCGGGAGGTTAGGAGAGACCCAGTACTTC,CASSIRGRLGETQYF
TRBV15,TRBJ1-4,TRBD1,once,TGTGCCACCAGCAGGCAGACAGGGGGTGGTGTAAAACTGTTTTTT,CATSRQTGGGVKLFF
TRBV28,TRBJ2-7,-,-,TGTGCCAGCAGTCTACGACAGGTCTCCTACGAGCAGTACTTC,CASSLRQVSYEQYF
TRBV29-1,TRBJ1-4,-,-,TGCAGCGTTGAAGACGTCGATACAGGGAAAAAACTGTTTTTT,CSVEDVDTGKKLFF
TRBV28,TRBJ1-2,TRBD1,-,TGTGCCACATCAGGGGGCGGCTATGGCTACACCTTC,CATSGGGYGYTF
TRBV10-3,TRBJ2-7,TRBD2,once,TGTGCCCCCCCCACTAGCGAGACTTCCTACGAGCAGTACTTC,CAPPTSETSYEQYF
TRBV5-6,TRBJ2-1,TRBD1,-,TGTGCCAGCAGCTGGGGGACAGGGGGGTACAATGAGCAGTTCTTC,CASSWGTGGYNEQFF
TRBV28,TRBJ1-5,TRBD1,-,TGTGCCAGCAGTTTTCCGGCAGGGGGCGTAGGCAATCAGCCCCAGCATTTT,CASSFPAGGVGNQPQHF
TRBV14,TRBJ1-1,TRBD1,-,TGTGCCAGCAGGGGACAGGGAGTAACTGAAGCTTTCTTT,CASRGQGVTEAFF
TRBV6-5,TRBJ1-1,TRBD1,once,TGTGCCAGCAGCTCCCCAAAGGGGGCTTACACTGAAGCTTTCTTT,CASSSPKGAYTEAFF
TRBV7-9,TRBJ1-5,TRBD1,-,TGTGCCAGCAGCTTAGGGGCCGGGACAGGGCCCTATCAGCCCCAGCATTTT,CASSLGAGTGPYQPQHF
TRBV28,TRBJ2-7,TRBD2,-,TGTGCCAGCAGTTCCCTAGCGGGGTTCTCCTACGAGCAGTACTTC,CASSSLAGFSYEQYF
TRBV28,TRBJ2-4,-,-,TGTGCCAGCACGTCCCCCAGGGGCACTCTTCAAAACATTCAGTACTTC,CASTSPRGTLQNIQYF
TRBV7-9,TRBJ2-5,-,-,TGTGCCAGCAGCTTAGACACACAAGAGACCCAGTACTTC,CASSLDTQETQYF
TRBV5-1,TRBJ2-7,-,-,TGCGCCAGCAGCTTGGAGCGAGGGGAGCAGTACTTC,CASSLERGEQYF
TRBV4-2,TRBJ1-5,TRBD1,-,TGTGCCAGCAGCCAAGAAGAGGACAGGGTCAATAATCAGCCCCAGCATTTT,CASSQEEDRVNNQPQHF
TRBV11-2,TRBJ2-1,TRBD2,-,TGTGCCAGCAGCTCGGGACTAGCTTACAATGAGCAGTTCTTC,CASSSGLAYNEQFF
TRBV4-1,TRBJ2-2,TRBD2,few,TGCGCCAGCAGCCAAGGACTAGCGGTCCGCGCCGGGGAGCTGTTTTTT,CASSQGLAVRAGELFF
TRBV5-4,TRBJ2-3,-,-,TGTGCCAGCCTTAACCGACAGGGAGGAGATACGCAGTATTTT,CASLNRQGGDTQYF
TRBV14,TRBJ2-1,-,-,TGTGCCAGCAGCCGGCGGGGAGAGCAGTTCTTC,CASSRRGEQFF
TRBV4-1,TRBJ2-7,TRBD1,-,TGCGCCAGCAGCCCCTCCGGACAGGGGGCGATCTACGAGCAGTACTTC,CASSPSGQGAIYEQYF
TRBV5-5,TRBJ1-6,-,-,TGTGCCAGCAGCTTGGGCTCCAAGGGGGGGCTTGGGGCACCCCTCCACTTT,CASSLGSKGGLGAPLHF
TRBV4-2,TRBJ1-2,-,few,TGTGCCAGCAGCCAAGATTCGTCGGGTGGGGCCTCCTATGGCTACACCTTC,CASSQDSSGGASYGYTF
TRBV18,TRBJ1-1,TRBD1,-,TGTGCCAGCTCACCCCGACAGGGTTGGGACACTGAAGCTTTCTTT,CASSPRQGWDTEAFF
TRBV5-1,TRBJ2-1,TRBD1,-,TGCGCCAGCAGCTCTAACCCCGGGACAGCTATCGACTACTACAATGAGCAGTTCTTC,CASSSNPGTAIDYYNEQFF
TRBV2,TRBJ2-7,-,-,TGTGCCAGCAGTCCCCCTCACAGCAGGGGCTACGAGCAGTACTTC,CASSPPHSRGYEQYF
TRBV11-3,TRBJ2-5,TRBD2,-,TGTGCCAGCAGGGGACTAGCCAAAGAGACCCAGTACTTC,CASRGLAKETQYF
TRBV11-2,TRBJ1-6,TRBD1,-,TGTGCCAGCAGCTTAACAGGGGTTAGGAAGGATTCACCCCTCCACTTT,CASSLTGVRKDSPLHF
TRBV12-2,TRBJ2-7,-,-,TGTGCAAGTCGCCCGGGACTAGCGGGAGGACCCTACGAGCAGTACTTC,CASRPGLAGGPYEQYF
TRBV27,TRBJ2-1,-,-,TGTGCCAGCAGTTTATCGGCCGGGGAGCAGTTCTTC,CASSLSAGEQFF
TRBV11-3,TRBJ2-2,-,-,-,CASSSSTGNTGELFF
TRBV29-1,TRBJ2-5,TRBD2,once,TGCAGCGTCTCCCGAAGGCGGGGGGGAGGAGAGACCCAGTACTTC,CSVSRRRGGGETQYF
TRBV6-5,TRBJ1-5,-,-,TGTGCCAGCTTGGACAGACGCCGCGGCAATCAGCCCCAGCATTTT,CASLDRRRGNQPQHF
TRBV6-5,TRBJ2-7,-,-,TGTGCCAGCGGGTGGGGGCAAGGATACGAGCAGTACTTC,CASGWGQGYEQYF
TRBV14,TRBJ2-7,-,-,TGTGCCAGCAGCCAAGCGCCAGGAAGACCATACGAGCAGTACTTC,CASSQAPGRPYEQYF
TRBV5-1,TRBJ2-3,-,-,TGCGCCAGCAGCTTGGATTCTAGAGACACAGATACGCAGTATTTT,CASSLDSRDTDTQYF
TRBV7-7,TRBJ1-3,-,-,TGTGCCAGCAGCGCTGTGGGGGCCAAGGTCGGGTCTGGAAACACCATATATTTT,CASSAVGAKVGSGNTIYF
TRBV28,TRBJ2-7,-,-,TGTGCCAGCAGTCGCCAGAGGTCCAGTTACGAGCAGTACTTC,CASSRQRSSYEQYF
TRBV4-2,TRBJ1-5,-,-,TGTGCCAGCAGCCTTCAGGGTCAGCCCCAGCATTTT,CASSLQGQPQHF
TRBV5-1,TRBJ2-7,TRBD2,-,TGCGCCAGCAGCGCCGGGACTACTCACTACGAGCAGTACTTC,CASSAGTTHYEQYF
TRBV2,TRBJ2-1,-,-,TGTGCCAGCAGTAGACACAGGGACACGGACGTAGGGCAGTTCTTC,CASSRHRDTDVGQFF